This T cell receptor beta chain is drawn from a study of cytomegalovirus exposure and HLA in healthy donors. Study-level results: Most TCR beta V segments were productive about 87% or about 30% of the time in an earlier analysis. Most observed TCR sequences were rare, whereas some public TCRs were detected in many donors. Other equally common chains were less clonally expanded than HLA-associated TCR beta chains, a later analysis showed.

About this clone itself: Its antigen is as yet unknown.

PCR employed 60 Vbeta and 13 Jbeta primers. In the original processing: As a later analysis found, there were 82 million or so unique TCR beta chains, of which roughly 11 million were shared. Produced via immunoSEQ multiplex PCR; TCRdb's table is partial and in-frame only. From that table come the V and J calls and clone size; the DNA was used to work out D and trimming. This sample has 150,000 to 250,000 clones; approximately 83% occur once, and the top ten carry roughly 0.1%. The CDR3 sequence is 15 residues long. Trimming pared 3 bases from V and 0 bases from J, leaving 12 bases between. CDR1 MNHEY and CDR2 SMNVEV come from the germline V gene (reference sequence).

Input material: PBMCs. The V call is TRBV27, the J call TRBJ2-7; D might be TRBD2 (6 bases). The source of this sequence is a boy aged 2 to 10 in good health and CMV-seronegative. The DNA for the CDR3 is TGTGCCAGCAGTTTGATCGGGGGAAACTCCTACGAGCAGTACTTC. This translates into CASSLIGGNSYEQYF.